The clone carrying this TCR beta chain occurred many times. Time point indicated: newly diagnosed GD, antithyroid drugs for less than 3 months. With RNA extracted from PBMCs as input, the TCR library was made. In Xi'an, China, an endocrinology department was the source of patients. This entry belongs to a study of regulatory T cells in long-lasting Graves disease. The germline gives CDR1 SEHNR, CDR2 FQNEAQ (reference sequence). V shed 5 bases and J 5 bases; nucleotides not matched to a gene: 8. The CDR3 has 15 amino acids. Through Arm-PCR of CDR3 regions and iRepertoire HTBI primers, TCR beta libraries were built. TCRdb reprocessed the multiplex PCR reads via MiXCR and lists one record per CDR3 protein. The sample consists of approximately 270,000 distinct CDR3 sequences, approximately 18% of them appearing once. These sequences were also reported in another study, on T cells in Graves' hyperthyroidism and ophthalmopathy.

This sequence joins TRBV7-9 and TRBJ1-1, with 10 bases fitting TRBD1. The clonotype was recovered from a woman in her thirties with Graves disease. This specimen was peripheral blood mononuclear cells (PBMCs), taken at new diagnosis, from a patient treated with antithyroid drugs. As DNA, the CDR3 is TGTGCCAGCAGCCCGGGAGACAGGGGGCGGACTGAAGCTTTCTTT. Translated: CASSPGDRGRTEAFF.